This TCR beta chain originates from a study of blood T cell repertoires in COVID-19. Profiled with immunoSEQ multiplex PCR; TCRdb holds only in-frame clones, not every one. This table holds about 240,000 clones, approximately 86% found once. The ends lost 0 bases at V and 9 bases at J; junction bases unmatched: 18. The CDR3 runs 19 residues. Looked up from germline, CDR1 is MGHRA and CDR2 is YSYEKL. The TCR originated in a man in his sixties who had recovered from COVID-19. Sequences were obtained from peripheral blood. V usage is TRBV4-1 and J usage is TRBJ2-5, with 11 bases lining up with TRBD2. CDR3 sequence (DNA): TGCGCCAGCAGCCAAGATGGGGTAGCGGGGGGGCGACGCAGCGGGGCCCAGTACTTC. Residues: CASSQDGVAGGRRSGAQYF.